The 10 T cell receptor beta chains below all came from one sample that was sequenced in a study of monozygotic twins with inflammatory bowel disease. From its re-call of the 5' RACE reads, TCRdb lists each CDR3 protein once, without DNA. The table for this sample gives about 300,000 distinct CDR3 sequences. Sequences were obtained from blood. These receptors originate from a human donor with ulcerative colitis or Crohn's disease, or a healthy co-twin of an affected twin (not recorded which).

The V call is TRBV3-1, the J call TRBJ1-1; no DNA is available, so the TRBD1 call from TCRdb remains unchecked. The CDR3 has 17 amino acids. The germline CDR1 and CDR2 sequences are LGHDT and YNNKEL (reference sequence). CDR3 region: CASRPGTGGFLGTEAFF.

The V call is TRBV6-5, the J call TRBJ2-2; TCRdb designates TRBD2, a call that cannot be tested without DNA. The CDR3 is 16 amino acids. The germline V gene encodes CDR1 MNHEY and CDR2 SVGAGI. The CDR3: CASSYSSGDGTGELFF.

The gene calls are TRBV6-6 and TRBJ2-1. CDR1 is MNHNY and CDR2 is SVGAGI in the germline V gene (reference sequence). CDR3 length equals 12 residues. The chain's CDR3 is CASSPYYNEQFF.

This chain uses TRBV27 with TRBJ1-5; lacking DNA, the TRBD1 call made by TCRdb goes unchecked. The CDR3 loop spans 12 amino acids. Germline assignment: CDR1 MNHEY and CDR2 SMNVEV (reference sequence). CDR3 in amino acids: CASSGQGQPQHF.

CDR3 amino acids: CSAAEGRKSYEQYF. The rearrangement joins TRBV20-1 to TRBJ2-7; TCRdb's assignment of TRBD1 cannot be checked, as there is no DNA. Germline lookup yields CDR1 DFQATT and CDR2 SNEGSKA (reference sequence). This CDR3 comprises 14 residues.

The chain recombines TRBV6-2 or TRBV6-3 with TRBJ2-3. This CDR3 spans 12 amino acids. In germline, CDR1 is MNHEY, CDR2 SVGEGT. Here the CDR3 reads CASSPFEATQYF.

The chain recombines TRBV20-1 with TRBJ2-2. From germline, CDR1 is DFQATT and CDR2 SNEGSKA (reference sequence). The CDR3 has 16 residues. CDR3 region: CSARDLGRANTGELFF.

V is TRBV30 and J is TRBJ1-5; no DNA is available, so the TRBD1 call from TCRdb remains unchecked. This CDR3 contains 14 residues. Germline V gene lookup returns CDR1 GTSNPN and CDR2 SVGIG (reference sequence). CDR3 residues: CAWSSDRTNQPQHF.

The chain links TRBV11-3 to TRBJ2-1. CDR3 length equals 15 residues. Germline loops: CDR1 SGHNT, CDR2 YENEEA. The CDR3 here is CASSQRGSSYNEQFF.

The CDR3 here is CASSSDYDTQYF. The chain uses TRBV28 and TRBJ2-3; TCRdb's D call of TRBD2 is untestable without DNA. The germline V gene has CDR1 MDHEN and CDR2 SYDVKM. The CDR3 has 12 residues. The whole variable domain, filled in from reference TRBV28 and TRBJ2-3, reads DVKVTQSSRYLVKRTGEKVFLECVQDMDHENMFWYRQDPGLGLRLIYFSYDVKMKEKGDIPEGYSVSREKKERFSLILESASTNQTSMYLCASSSDYDTQYFGPGTRLTVL.